Listed below are T cell receptor beta chains from one sample, sequenced in a study of glioma-infiltrating T cells after dendritic cell vaccination. Some clones are missing from TCRdb's copy, which holds only in-frame ones; the method was immunoSEQ multiplex PCR. The sample lists 70,000 to 90,000 clones, roughly four fifths occurring once. The source material was blood, sampled after dendritic cell vaccination. The receptors were gathered from a human donor with glioblastoma. Each CDR3 is given with its conserved first and last residue. The D gene is left open where the match is weak. Clone size is shown for a subset of rows, as once, few, many or a class of expanded clone.

TRBD1	TRBJ1-5	.	TRBV6-5	TGTGCCAGCAGAAGGGACAGTGGCGGGCCCCAGCATTTT	CASRRDSGGPQHF
.	TRBJ1-5	.	TRBV10-3	TGTGCCATCAGTGAAACAAATCAGCCCCAGCATTTT	CAISETNQPQHF
TRBD1	TRBJ2-2	.	TRBV2	TGTGCCAGCAGTAAAGGACAGGGAGCCGGGGAGCTGTTTTTT	CASSKGQGAGELFF
.	TRBJ1-2	.	TRBV18	TGTGCCAGCTCACTGGGGAGTGGCTATGGCTACACCTTC	CASSLGSGYGYTF
.	TRBJ2-7	.	TRBV5-4	TGTGCCAGCAGCCCCGGCGAGGCCTACGAGCAGTACTTC	CASSPGEAYEQYF
TRBD2	TRBJ2-2	.	TRBV7-6	TGTGCCAGCAGCCCTGAGCGGGGGGACACCGGGGAGCTGTTTTTT	CASSPERGDTGELFF
TRBD1	TRBJ2-7	.	TRBV2	TGTGCCAGCAGTCCTGACAGGGCCTTTTCCTACGAGCAGTACTTC	CASSPDRAFSYEQYF
.	TRBJ1-1	.	TRBV9	TGTGCCAGCAGCGTAGTGCGGGGAAACACTGAAGCTTTCTTT	CASSVVRGNTEAFF
.	TRBJ2-1	.	TRBV6-1	TGTGCCAGCAGTGGGACAGGGAGGGACTACAATGAGCAGTTCTTC	CASSGTGRDYNEQFF
.	TRBJ1-1	once	TRBV2	TGTGCCAGCAGTCCCCCGGGGGGGTCTGAAGCTTTCTTT	CASSPPGGSEAFF
TRBD2	TRBJ2-1	once	TRBV27	TGTGCCAGCAGTGAGGGACTAGTCTCCTACAATGAGCAGTTCTTC	CASSEGLVSYNEQFF
TRBD1	TRBJ1-1	.	TRBV5-1	TGCGCCAGCAGCCGACGGACAGGGGATCTGGACACTGAAGCTTTCTTT	CASSRRTGDLDTEAFF
.	TRBJ1-1	.	TRBV7-9	TGTGCCAGCAGCTTTGCAAACAGGGACACTGAAGCTTTCTTT	CASSFANRDTEAFF
.	TRBJ2-2	once	TRBV19	TGTGCCAGTAGTAACCGGGGTGGGGAGCTGTTTTTT	CASSNRGGELFF
TRBD1	TRBJ1-3	.	TRBV5-6	TGTGCCAGCAGCTTGGAAGCAGGGGGAAACTCTGGAAACACCATATATTTT	CASSLEAGGNSGNTIYF
.	TRBJ2-7	.	TRBV10-3	TGTGCCATCAGTGAAAAGTCAGGGTTCCCCTCCGAGCAGTACTTC	CAISEKSGFPSEQYF
TRBD1	TRBJ2-7	.	TRBV9	TGTGCCAGCAGCGTAGCAGGGGGACCGACCTACGAGCAGTACTTC	CASSVAGGPTYEQYF
.	TRBJ2-5	.	TRBV2	TGTGCCAGCAGTGACAGTAAGACCCAGTACTTC	CASSDSKTQYF
TRBD1	TRBJ2-7	.	TRBV27	TGTGCCAGCAGATTAACAGGGGTCCGCGAGCAGTACTTC	CASRLTGVREQYF
.	TRBJ2-2	.	TRBV2	TGTGCCAGCAGCCTAGGGACTGTTCAAGGCGCCGGGGAGCTGTTTTTT	CASSLGTVQGAGELFF
TRBD1	TRBJ2-2	.	TRBV7-8	TGTGCCAGCAACCCGGACAGGGGCACCGGGGAGCTGTTTTTT	CASNPDRGTGELFF
TRBD1	TRBJ1-3	few	TRBV30	TGTGCCTGGAGTGTACTATTAAAACAGGGGGGAAACACCATATATTTT	CAWSVLLKQGGNTIYF